This is a list of T cell receptor beta chains from one sample in a study of human T cells and chemical hapten exposure. TCRdb analysed the RACE reads with MiXCR anew, one entry per CDR3 protein. The table shows 95,000 to 150,000 distinct CDR3 sequences, with roughly 10% occurring only once. Specimen: whole blood, collected in connection with sensitization to the hapten diphenylcyclopropenone (DPC). The receptors were gathered from a woman aged 45-60 years with alopecia areata. Some clones in this sample may be carry-over from other donors' samples. Both conserved end residues are part of each CDR3. Fields, in order: D gene, clone size, J gene, V gene, CDR3 protein, CDR3 DNA. D genes are given only for firm matches. Where a row states a size, it is once, few, many or the class of an expanded clone; other rows omit it.

-,-,TRBJ2-1,TRBV14,CASSSHPTKQFF,TGTGCCAGCAGCTCTCATCCCACTAAGCAGTTCTTC
-,-,TRBJ1-3,TRBV5-1,CASSLSGNSGNTIYF,TGCGCCAGCAGCTTGTCCGGAAACTCTGGAAACACCATATATTTT
TRBD1,few,TRBJ2-3,TRBV20-1,CSAWDRLLDTQYF,TGCAGTGCCTGGGACAGACTATTGGATACGCAGTATTTT
-,-,TRBJ1-3,TRBV28,CASRRLRNPRSEGRNTIYF,TGTGCCAGCAGGAGGTTACGGAACCCCAGGTCGGAAGGAAGAAACACCATATATTTT
TRBD2,few,TRBJ2-5,TRBV12-3/TRBV12-4,CASSPGTSGGKETQYF,TGTGCCAGCAGCCCTGGGACTAGCGGGGGAAAAGAGACCCAGTACTTC
TRBD1,many,TRBJ2-3,TRBV7-9,CASSLGDRVRTDTQYF,TGTGCCAGCAGCTTGGGGGACAGGGTTCGGACAGATACGCAGTATTTT
-,-,TRBJ1-5,TRBV6-2/TRBV6-3,CASSYSTGQGSNQPQHF,TGTGCCAGCAGTTACTCGACTGGGCAGGGGAGCAATCAGCCCCAGCATTTT
-,few,TRBJ1-4,TRBV5-1,CASSRGSATNEKLFF,TGCGCCAGCAGCCGAGGCTCTGCAACTAATGAAAAACTGTTTTTT
TRBD2,-,TRBJ2-6,TRBV5-1,CASSLALAGSSGANVLTF,TGCGCCAGCAGCTTGGCCTTAGCGGGCAGCTCTGGGGCCAACGTCCTGACTTTC
TRBD2,many,TRBJ2-7,TRBV20-1,CSAAPTSGRASRASQYF,TGCAGTGCTGCGCCGACTAGCGGGAGGGCCTCACGAGCGTCCCAGTACTTC
-,-,TRBJ2-5,TRBV29-1,CSVDPGKTQYF,TGCAGCGTTGATCCTGGCAAGACCCAGTACTTC
TRBD2,-,TRBJ2-1,TRBV29-1,CSVGLAGGDNNEQFF,TGCAGCGTTGGACTAGCGGGAGGGGATAACAATGAGCAGTTCTTC
-,few,TRBJ2-5,TRBV3-1,CASSQDPGETQYF,TGTGCCAGCAGCCAAGATCCCGGAGAGACCCAGTACTTC
-,few,TRBJ2-7,TRBV7-2,CASGQSLGVEQYF,TGTGCCAGCGGCCAAAGCCTCGGGGTCGAGCAGTACTTC
-,few,TRBJ2-7,TRBV12-3/TRBV12-4,CASSSGAHEQYF,TGTGCCAGCAGTTCCGGGGCCCACGAGCAGTACTTC
-,-,TRBJ2-3,TRBV7-2,CASSLVGDTDTQYF,TGTGCCAGCAGCTTAGTGGGAGACACAGATACGCAGTATTTT
TRBD1,-,TRBJ2-6,TRBV5-1,CASKQGASGANVLTF,TGCGCCAGCAAACAGGGGGCGTCTGGGGCCAACGTCCTGACTTTC
-,few,TRBJ2-1,TRBV20-1,CSARAGANYNEQFF,TGCAGTGCTAGAGCGGGGGCCAACTACAATGAGCAGTTCTTC
TRBD1,many,TRBJ2-3,TRBV20-1,CSASGAASGTGGADTQYF,TGCAGTGCTAGTGGAGCCGCCTCCGGGACAGGGGGGGCAGATACGCAGTATTTT
-,many,TRBJ2-2,TRBV5-6,CASSLVARANTGELFF,TGTGCCAGCAGCTTGGTTGCCAGGGCGAACACCGGGGAGCTGTTTTTT
-,-,TRBJ2-1,TRBV6-6,CASSYTRAEGEFF,TGTGCCAGCAGTTATACGCGGGCAGAGGGGGAGTTCTTC
TRBD2,-,TRBJ2-7,TRBV9,CASSVRGLAGNEQYF,TGTGCCAGCAGCGTAAGGGGACTAGCGGGAAACGAGCAGTACTTC
TRBD1,few,TRBJ1-3,TRBV12-3/TRBV12-4,CASRSVGQGFHTIYF,TGTGCCAGCAGATCCGTCGGACAGGGCTTCCACACCATATATTTT
TRBD1,-,TRBJ2-7,TRBV27,CASRPGQVSYEQYF,TGTGCCAGCAGGCCGGGACAGGTTTCCTACGAGCAGTACTTC
-,few,TRBJ2-7,TRBV6-5,CASSYSGLDRSYEQYF,TGTGCCAGCAGTTACTCGGGTCTGGACCGCTCCTACGAGCAGTACTTC
-,few,TRBJ1-1,TRBV29-1,CSVQGGRNTEAFF,TGCAGCGTGCAAGGGGGGAGGAACACTGAAGCTTTCTTT
-,few,TRBJ1-1,TRBV7-9,CASSLEDKAFF,TGTGCCAGCAGCTTGGAGGACAAAGCTTTCTTT
-,few,TRBJ1-6,TRBV3-1,CASSQDGGDSPLHF,TGTGCCAGCAGCCAAGATGGGGGGGATTCACCCCTCCACTTT
-,few,TRBJ1-4,TRBV27,CASGFLSRTEGEKLFF,TGTGCCAGCGGTTTCCTTTCCCGGACGGAAGGGGAAAAACTGTTTTTT
-,few,TRBJ1-1,TRBV13,CASSLTHRDNEAFF,TGTGCCAGCAGCTTGACCCACAGGGATAATGAAGCTTTCTTT
TRBD1,-,TRBJ1-1,TRBV6-6,CASSRDREAFF,TGTGCCAGCAGTCGGGACAGGGAAGCTTTCTTT
-,few,TRBJ2-7,TRBV27,CASSLGGGTTSYEQYF,TGTGCCAGCAGTTTAGGTGGCGGAACAACCTCCTACGAGCAGTACTTC
-,-,TRBJ2-1,TRBV11-2,CASSLDKIPPSFGEQFF,TGTGCCAGCAGCTTAGATAAAATACCCCCATCGTTTGGTGAGCAGTTCTTC
TRBD2,-,TRBJ2-5,TRBV12-3/TRBV12-4,CASSLGLAGWGETQYF,TGTGCCAGCAGTTTAGGGCTAGCGGGCTGGGGGGAGACCCAGTACTTC
TRBD1,-,TRBJ1-1,TRBV20-1,CSASPTGITEAFF,TGCAGTGCTAGTCCGACAGGGATCACTGAAGCTTTCTTT
TRBD1,-,TRBJ2-7,TRBV5-1,CASSPGQETYEQYF,TGCGCCAGCAGCCCGGGACAGGAGACCTACGAGCAGTACTTC
-,few,TRBJ2-7,TRBV9,CASSVDDSLGREQYF,TGTGCCAGCAGCGTCGATGACTCCCTGGGACGCGAGCAGTACTTC
TRBD1,-,TRBJ1-5,TRBV2,CASTLWTGVNQPQHF,TGTGCCAGCACCCTCTGGACAGGGGTCAATCAGCCCCAGCATTTT
TRBD1,many,TRBJ2-2,TRBV6-5,CASSTPTGVNTGELFF,TGTGCCAGCAGTACCCCGACAGGGGTGAACACCGGGGAGCTGTTTTTT
-,-,TRBJ1-3,TRBV12-3/TRBV12-4,CASTPGGNTIYF,TGTGCCAGCACCCCAGGAGGAAACACCATATATTTT
-,few,TRBJ2-1,TRBV19,CASSRGGRSSYNEQFF,TGTGCCAGTAGTAGGGGGGGCCGGAGCTCCTACAATGAGCAGTTCTTC
-,few,TRBJ1-1,TRBV9,CASSEGDRIAEAFF,TGTGCCAGCAGCGAAGGGGACCGTATCGCTGAAGCTTTCTTT
-,many,TRBJ2-3,TRBV5-1,CASSFGRAVTDTQYF,TGCGCCAGCAGCTTTGGTCGGGCCGTCACAGATACGCAGTATTTT
TRBD1,-,TRBJ2-3,TRBV7-2,CASSTRQGAPGSDTQYF,TGTGCCAGCAGCACCAGACAGGGGGCGCCGGGTTCAGATACGCAGTATTTT
-,-,TRBJ2-7,TRBV19,CASSPIGGLGGEQYF,TGTGCCAGTAGCCCCATAGGCGGGTTAGGGGGCGAGCAGTACTTC
-,few,TRBJ2-7,TRBV28,CASRSTGLWEQYF,TGTGCCAGCAGATCCACAGGGCTTTGGGAGCAGTACTTC
TRBD2,few,TRBJ2-1,TRBV3-1,CASSQDLVGRAENEQFF,TGTGCCAGCAGCCAAGATCTGGTAGGGAGGGCCGAAAATGAGCAGTTCTTC